The clone carrying this T cell receptor beta chain showed up just a few times. Antigen: not known. This CDR3 region has 17 residues. Trimming pared 9 bases from V and 4 bases from J, leaving 25 bases between. Germline lookup yields CDR1 MDHEN and CDR2 SYDVKM. This specimen comes from a study of cytomegalovirus exposure and HLA in healthy donors. 13 Jbeta primers and 60 Vbeta primers were used for the PCR. Generated by immunoSEQ multiplex PCR, the TCRdb table keeps only in-frame clones and is missing some. The sample records roughly 140,000 clones, 65% to 80% being singletons. Study-level findings and limits: Rarity held for most TCR sequences, but there were some public TCRs that occurred in many donors. The likely origin of a cluster of highly shared sequence variants was a sequencing artifact. As a later analysis showed, several of the most significant clusters appeared to be linked to common viral pathogens. Previous analysis showed most TCR beta V segments were productive about 90% or about 30% of the time.

This clonotype was sampled from a woman between 40 and 55 years old in good health and CMV-seronegative. Sequencing input: PBMCs. The rearrangement joins TRBV28 to TRBJ1-5; a possible D gene is TRBD1 (5 bases). The chain's CDR3 is CASSLMGNGYRNQPQHF. The DNA for the CDR3 is TGTGCCAGTTCCCTAATGGGGAATGGGTACAGGAATCAGCCCCAGCATTTT.